This entry lists 19 T cell receptor beta chains sequenced from one sample in a study of blood T cells in healthy people across ages. A second about 6 to 11 cycle PCR used barcoded and J-beta primers. TCRdb ran MiXCR on the 5' RACE reads and lists one entry per CDR3 protein. The sample carries hundreds of thousands of distinct CDR3 sequences, 20% to 30% recorded once. The sample also formed part of further work on T cells of mothers and their children.

Sequenced sample: blood. All receptors derive from a boy aged 5-17 years in good health.

The rearrangement joins TRBV29-1 to TRBJ2-1; TRBD1 matches 12 bases. CDR1 and CDR2 from the germline V gene are SQVTM and ANQGSEA. CDR3 length: 13 amino acids. V was pared by 5 bases and J by 7 bases, with 3 bases of the junction left unmatched. CDR3 DNA sequence: TGCAGCGTTCGGGACAGGGGGCGAAATGAGCAGTTCTTC. It specifies CSVRDRGRNEQFF.

V gene TRBV28 combines with J gene TRBJ2-5; D tentatively fits TRBD1 or TRBD2 (5 bases each). With 5 bases removed from V and 3 bases from J, the gap between germline ends came to 13 bases. Germline CDR1 is MDHEN and CDR2 is SYDVKM. This CDR3 has 14 amino acids. CDR3 nucleotide sequence: TGTGCCAGCAGTCGGCGAGGGGCGGAAGAGACCCAGTACTTC. Amino acid sequence: CASSRRGAEETQYF.

This chain links TRBV6-1 with TRBJ1-4, with a possible D match to TRBD1 (6 bases). V was trimmed by 6 bases and J by 5 bases, leaving 16 bases between them. This CDR3 comprises 15 residues. CDR1 is MNHNS, CDR2 SASEGT, per germline. CDR3 sequence (DNA): TGTGCCAGCAGGGACAGCGGGATCCCCAATGAAAAACTGTTTTTT. Its translation: CASRDSGIPNEKLFF.

This chain links TRBV7-9 with TRBJ1-3; D gene uncertain. The length of the CDR3 is 12 residues. The V and J ends lost 1 base and 6 bases respectively, with 4 bases between them. Germline V gene lookup returns CDR1 SEHNR and CDR2 FQNEAQ (reference sequence). CDR3 region: CASSLVPNTIYF. The CDR3 bases are TGTGCCAGCAGCTTAGTTCCAAACACCATATATTTT.

V and J are TRBV10-3 and TRBJ1-5; the D gene is possibly TRBD1 (5 bases). Deletions cut 3 bases from V and 5 bases from J, with 20 bases between. Germline lookup yields CDR1 ENHRY and CDR2 SYGVKD. The CDR3 runs to 17 residues. In nucleotides, the CDR3 is TGTGCCATCAGTGACGGGGGGGGGTCGATTGAATATCAGCCCCAGCATTTT. Protein sequence: CAISDGGGSIEYQPQHF.

This clonotype occurred a few times. V gene TRBV5-1 combines with J gene TRBJ2-1, with D maybe TRBD1 (7 bases). Looked up from germline, CDR1 is SGHRS and CDR2 is YFSETQ. Trimming shortened V by 5 bases and J by 2 bases, and 11 bases separated the two germline ends. The CDR3 contains 14 residues. The CDR3 loop is CASREGAAYNEQFF. In DNA form, the CDR3 reads TGCGCCAGCAGGGAGGGGGCCGCCTACAATGAGCAGTTCTTC.

CDR3 bases: TGCAGTGCTGATACAGCTGGCTACACCTTC. It encodes CSADTAGYTF. The chain couples TRBV20-1 to TRBJ1-2; D gene uncertain. V was shortened by 5 bases and J by 7 bases, with 8 bases between the two germline ends. The V gene's germline CDR1 is DFQATT and CDR2 SNEGSKA (reference sequence). The CDR3 consists of 10 residues.

This CDR3 reads CASSGRGAPSEKLFF. Written as DNA, the CDR3 is TGTGCCAGCAGCGGACGGGGGGCCCCTAGTGAAAAACTGTTTTTT. V usage is TRBV6-5 and J usage is TRBJ1-4; tentatively, D is TRBD1 (6 bases). Germline loops: CDR1 MNHEY, CDR2 SVGAGI. V was pared by 6 bases and J by 7 bases, with 18 bases between. There are 15 residues in the CDR3.

This clonotype has a handful of counts. The V gene is TRBV5-1, the J gene TRBJ2-5, with D possibly being TRBD1 or TRBD2 (5 bases each). V lost 0 bases to trimming and J lost 5 bases, with 14 bases between them. Germline CDR1 reads SGHRS; CDR2 reads YFSETQ. The CDR3 covers 15 residues. CDR3 region: CASSLGGSKRETQYF. DNA for the CDR3: TGCGCCAGCAGCTTGGGGGGGTCTAAGAGGGAGACCCAGTACTTC. Drawing the rest from reference TRBV5-1 and TRBJ2-5, the complete variable domain is KAGVTQTPRYLIKTRGQQVTLSCSPISGHRSVSWYQQTPGQGLQFLFEYFSETQRNKGNFPGRFSGRQFSNSRSEMNVSTLELGDSALYLCASSLGGSKRETQYFGPGTRLLVL.

V and J are TRBV7-9 and TRBJ1-4; D not certain. The CDR3 runs to 13 residues. Germline assignment: CDR1 SEHNR and CDR2 FQNEAQ (reference sequence). Trimming cost V 4 bases and J 10 bases, with 13 bases left between them. The CDR3, as DNA: TGTGCCAGCAGCTCAGTGGCCGAGGGAAAACTGTTTTTT. This encodes CASSSVAEGKLFF.

The V gene is TRBV9, the J gene TRBJ2-5; D call uncertain. The DNA end is more similar to TRBJ2-7, so the J call may be wrong. The CDR3 consists of 16 residues. CDR1 and CDR2 (germline): SGDLS, YYNGEE. The CDR3, as DNA: TGTGCCAGCAGCGCAGCTGCCACACCCTTTTCCTACGAGCAGTACTTC. It yields the protein CASSAAATPFSYEQYF.

There are a few counts of this clonotype. This chain joins TRBV28 and TRBJ2-4; the match to TRBD1 covers 7 bases. The germline CDR1 and CDR2 sequences are MDHEN and SYDVKM. The CDR3 is 15 amino acids. V lost 5 bases, J lost 7 bases, and 11 bases stayed unmatched. CDR3 nucleotides: TGTGCCAGCAGTCCAACAACGACAGGGAGTAACATTCAGTACTTC. Protein: CASSPTTTGSNIQYF.

This clonotype came up a few times. The chain combines TRBV7-9 with TRBJ2-1; 8 nucleotides agree with TRBD1. The length of the CDR3 is 15 residues. Germline CDR1 and CDR2: SEHNR and FQNEAQ (reference sequence). The V and J ends lost 7 bases and 0 bases, in that order; junction bases with no gene match: 5. CDR3 sequence: CASTEGQASYNEQFF. CDR3 bases: TGTGCCAGCACCGAGGGACAGGCCTCCTACAATGAGCAGTTCTTC.

V is TRBV12-5 and J is TRBJ2-5; the match to TRBD1 covers 9 bases. The DNA end favors TRBJ2-1, so the J call may be wrong. The CDR3 has 18 amino acids. Germline CDR1 reads LGHNT; CDR2 reads FRNRAP. The CDR3 reads CASGLGQGGSYSDNEQFF. The CDR3 region has the DNA TGTGCTAGTGGTTTGGGACAGGGGGGTTCTTATTCGGACAATGAGCAGTTCTTC.

CDR3 DNA sequence: TGCAGCGTTGGGGAAAACAGGGGCTTACCCCTCCACTTT. Its protein product is CSVGENRGLPLHF. The chain carries TRBV29-1 and TRBJ1-6, with 7 bases that match TRBD1. The CDR3 consists of 13 residues. With V trimmed by 4 bases and J by 12 bases, 9 bases remained unmatched. CDR1 and CDR2 (germline): SQVTM, ANQGSEA.

This clonotype has ten or more counts. The V gene is TRBV12-3 or TRBV12-4, the J gene TRBJ2-1; D tentatively reads TRBD1 or TRBD2 (6 bases each). Trimming took 6 bases from V and 2 from J, leaving 17 bases between them. This CDR3 has 16 residues. The CDR3 protein is CASSGTTGATYNEQFF. Written as DNA, the CDR3 is TGTGCCAGCAGCGGAACAACGGGGGCGACCTACAATGAGCAGTTCTTC.

The CDR3 sequence is CASSLVGASGEKLFF. The DNA for the CDR3 is TGCGCCAGCAGCTTGGTAGGGGCCTCGGGTGAAAAACTGTTTTTT. V and J are TRBV5-1 and TRBJ1-4, with D maybe TRBD1 (5 bases). The V end was cut by 0 bases, the J end by 7 bases, with 13 bases between. The CDR3 is made up of 15 amino acids. Germline CDR1 is SGHRS and CDR2 is YFSETQ.

V usage is TRBV20-1 and J usage is TRBJ1-4; TRBD1 aligns across 9 bases. The V and J ends lost 0 bases and 10 bases, in that order; junction bases with no gene match: 9. Germline assignment: CDR1 DFQATT and CDR2 SNEGSKA (reference sequence). This CDR3 is 15 amino acids long. The chain's CDR3 is CSARDLGQGRRKLFF. The CDR3 coding sequence is TGCAGTGCTAGAGATCTGGGACAGGGACGAAGAAAACTGTTTTTT.

The genes are TRBV5-1 and TRBJ1-1, with D unclear. Per germline, CDR1 SGHRS and CDR2 YFSETQ. The CDR3 is 15 amino acids. The V end lost 4 bases, the J end lost 0 bases, and 13 bases lay between the germline ends. The CDR3 region has the DNA TGCGCCAGCAGCCTCACTCCGAATGTGAACACTGAAGCTTTCTTT. This encodes CASSLTPNVNTEAFF. Drawing the rest from reference TRBV5-1 and TRBJ1-1, the complete variable domain is KAGVTQTPRYLIKTRGQQVTLSCSPISGHRSVSWYQQTPGQGLQFLFEYFSETQRNKGNFPGRFSGRQFSNSRSEMNVSTLELGDSALYLCASSLTPNVNTEAFFGQGTRLTVV.